Listed below are T cell receptor beta chains from one sample, sequenced in a study of OX40 agonist ivuxolimab in advanced cancers. Only in-frame clones appear in the TCRdb table, and some are missing; sequencing was by immunoSEQ multiplex PCR. The sample yields roughly 53,000 clones, about 81% seen once. The source was CD4+ or CD8+ T cells sorted from blood, collected in a trial of the OX40 agonist ivuxolimab. The receptor set was obtained from an adult with an advanced solid tumor such as melanoma, head and neck, liver or kidney cancer. Each CDR3 is given with its conserved first and last residue. D genes are given only for firm matches. The listing skips clone size in some rows; elsewhere it reads once, few, many or a size class.

d_call j_call clone_size v_call cdr3_aa cdr3_nt
TRBD2 TRBJ2-2 - TRBV4-2 CASSQGSGSLYTGELFF TGTGCCAGCAGCCAGGGTAGCGGGAGTTTGTACACCGGGGAGCTGTTTTTT
- TRBJ2-3 - TRBV30 CAWKGGATDTQYF TGTGCCTGGAAGGGGGGCGCGACAGATACGCAGTATTTT
TRBD2 TRBJ2-1 - TRBV27 CASSLWGGRYEQFF TGTGCCAGCAGTTTATGGGGCGGGAGATATGAGCAGTTCTTC
TRBD1 TRBJ2-5 - TRBV2 CASRVGQLQETQYF TGTGCCAGCAGGGTGGGACAGCTCCAAGAGACCCAGTACTTC
TRBD2 TRBJ2-1 - TRBV6-6 CASSGRLAGGPEFF TGTGCCAGCAGTGGGAGACTAGCGGGAGGGCCTGAGTTCTTC
TRBD2 TRBJ2-7 - TRBV6-6 CASLPGGNIYEQYF TGTGCCAGCCTCCCGGGGGGAAATATCTACGAGCAGTACTTC
TRBD2 TRBJ2-5 - TRBV7-9 CASSPYYATSGQETQYF TGTGCCAGCAGCCCCTATTACGCGACTAGCGGTCAAGAGACCCAGTACTTC
TRBD1 TRBJ1-2 - TRBV27 CASSPRQGGNYGYTF TGTGCCAGCAGTCCCCGACAGGGAGGGAACTATGGCTACACCTTC
TRBD1 TRBJ2-7 - TRBV11-3 CASSPDRDSYEQYF TGTGCCAGCAGCCCTGACAGGGACTCCTACGAGCAGTACTTC
- TRBJ2-1 - TRBV5-6 CASSPLARDNEQFF TGTGCCAGCAGCCCCTTGGCGAGGGACAATGAGCAGTTCTTC
TRBD1 TRBJ1-2 - TRBV30 CAWSVLLRGQGVNGYTF TGTGCCTGGAGTGTACTTCTACGCGGACAGGGAGTCAATGGCTACACCTTC
- TRBJ2-1 - TRBV4-2 CASSLPGEDNEQFF TGTGCCAGCAGCTTACCAGGGGAGGACAATGAGCAGTTCTTC
- TRBJ2-2 few TRBV2 CASSARTSYTGELFF TGTGCCAGCAGTGCGAGGACTTCCTACACCGGGGAGCTGTTTTTT
TRBD1 TRBJ2-5 - TRBV11-1 CASSLALTGLETQYF TGTGCCAGCAGCCTCGCCCTGACAGGGTTAGAGACCCAGTACTTC
- TRBJ2-3 - TRBV7-3 CASSIAPGTDTQYF TGTGCCAGCAGCATCGCCCCTGGGACAGATACGCAGTATTTT
- TRBJ2-5 - TRBV6-1 CASSDGVLTQYF TGTGCCAGCAGTGATGGGGTTTTGACCCAGTACTTC
- TRBJ2-5 - TRBV28 CASSRLISRQETQYF TGTGCCAGCAGTCGCCTGATCTCCCGACAAGAGACCCAGTACTTC
- TRBJ2-5 once TRBV28 CASANRIRRETQYF TGTGCCAGCGCGAACAGGATTCGGAGAGAGACCCAGTACTTC
- TRBJ2-1 - TRBV5-6 CASSRATGEQFF TGTGCCAGCAGCCGGGCCACCGGGGAGCAGTTCTTC
TRBD2 TRBJ2-2 medium-sized TRBV6-1 CASSEVAGEGKGTGELFF TGTGCCAGCAGCGAAGTAGCGGGAGAGGGGAAAGGTACCGGGGAGCTGTTTTTT
- TRBJ2-4 - TRBV6-5 CASSSGGMTGRYF TGTGCCAGCAGTTCCGGGGGAATGACAGGGCGATACTTC
- TRBJ2-7 - TRBV7-2 CASSPGSGRGRSEQYF TGTGCCAGCAGCCCGGGGAGCGGCAGGGGAAGAAGCGAGCAGTACTTC
- TRBJ1-5 - TRBV18 CASSRAGLRGGNQPQHF TGTGCCAGCTCACGGGCAGGACTTCGCGGGGGCAATCAGCCCCAGCATTTT
TRBD2 TRBJ2-7 once TRBV19 CASSILVGLPGGYEQYF TGTGCCAGTAGTATATTAGTAGGACTCCCGGGGGGCTACGAGCAGTACTTC
TRBD2 TRBJ2-4 few TRBV15 CATSRDSGSGNIQYF TGTGCCACCAGCCGAGATAGCGGGTCCGGGAACATTCAGTACTTC
- TRBJ1-2 - TRBV6-1 CASSGERTRGGYTF TGTGCCAGCAGTGGCGAACGGACAAGGGGTGGCTACACCTTC
- TRBJ2-3 few TRBV11-2 CASSLGQAGTQYF TGTGCCAGCAGCTTGGGCCAAGCCGGTACGCAGTATTTT
- TRBJ1-3 once TRBV6-1 CASIATGSGNTIYF TGTGCCAGCATTGCAACAGGGTCTGGAAACACCATATATTTT
- TRBJ1-4 - TRBV28 CASSFPAGKEKLFF TGTGCCAGCAGTTTCCCGGCAGGGAAGGAAAAACTGTTTTTT
- TRBJ2-7 - TRBV30 CAWGALSYEQYF TGTGCCTGGGGGGCCCTCTCCTACGAGCAGTACTTC
- TRBJ2-2 few TRBV18 CASSPQGANTGELFF TGTGCCAGCTCACCACAGGGGGCGAACACCGGGGAGCTGTTTTTT
- TRBJ1-1 - TRBV18 CASSPDISNTEAFF TGTGCCAGCTCACCAGACATTTCAAACACTGAAGCTTTCTTT
- TRBJ2-3 - TRBV9 CASSVGVGVFTDTQYF TGTGCCAGCAGCGTAGGGGTGGGAGTCTTCACAGATACGCAGTATTTT
- TRBJ1-2 - TRBV19 CASRTGQHDGYTF TGTGCCAGTCGAACGGGCCAACATGATGGCTACACCTTC
- TRBJ2-1 - TRBV11-2 CASSLDRPSEEFF TGTGCCAGCAGCTTAGACCGACCTAGTGAGGAGTTCTTC
- TRBJ1-3 - TRBV6-5 CASSYSGSVNTIYF TGTGCCAGCAGTTACTCGGGGTCGGTGAACACCATATATTTT
- TRBJ2-5 once TRBV10-3 CAISSSNQETQYF TGTGCCATCTCTTCTAGCAACCAAGAGACCCAGTACTTC
- TRBJ1-5 - TRBV5-5 CASSPRDSNQPQHF TGTGCCAGCAGCCCCCGGGACAGCAATCAGCCCCAGCATTTT
- TRBJ2-1 - TRBV29-1 CSVESGRGGQFF TGCAGCGTTGAAAGCGGGCGAGGGGGGCAGTTCTTC
TRBD1 TRBJ2-1 - TRBV5-4 CASSLATGVSYNEQFF TGTGCCAGCAGCTTGGCCACAGGGGTGTCCTACAATGAGCAGTTCTTC
- TRBJ2-5 - TRBV5-1 CASSLEGQETQYF TGCGCCAGCAGCTTGGAGGGGCAAGAGACCCAGTACTTC
TRBD2 TRBJ2-1 - TRBV28 CASSLFGISGRAHLREQFF TGTGCCAGCAGTTTATTCGGTATTAGCGGGAGGGCCCATCTCAGGGAGCAGTTCTTC
- TRBJ2-3 once TRBV19 CASSMRREATAGDTQYF TGTGCCAGTAGTATGCGTCGTGAGGCGACTGCCGGAGATACGCAGTATTTT
TRBD2 TRBJ2-1 once TRBV6-1 CASSEAPLAGVYNEQFF TGTGCCAGCAGTGAAGCTCCACTAGCGGGAGTCTACAATGAGCAGTTCTTC
- TRBJ2-5 - TRBV14 CASSQRGIIQETQYF TGTGCCAGCAGCCAGAGGGGGATCATCCAAGAGACCCAGTACTTC
TRBD2 TRBJ2-5 - TRBV6-1 CASSTSGRGAETQYF TGTGCCAGCAGCACTAGCGGGAGAGGTGCAGAGACCCAGTACTTC
- TRBJ1-3 - TRBV28 CASAEGLGNTIYF TGTGCCAGCGCGGAGGGGCTTGGAAACACCATATATTTT
- TRBJ1-1 - TRBV4-1 CASSRIARVLTLNTEAFF TGCGCCAGCAGCCGAATCGCCCGGGTCCTCACCTTGAACACTGAAGCTTTCTTT
- TRBJ2-1 - TRBV7-6 CASSLAGLNEQFF TGTGCCAGCAGCTTAGCTGGATTGAATGAGCAGTTCTTC
- TRBJ2-7 - TRBV19 CASSMGSPYEQYF TGTGCCAGTAGTATGGGCAGCCCATACGAGCAGTACTTC
- TRBJ2-1 - TRBV27 CASSLFVRSEQFF TGTGCCAGCAGTTTATTTGTACGGAGTGAGCAGTTCTTC
- TRBJ2-5 - TRBV10-3 CASAGDYQETQYF TGTGCCAGTGCCGGGGACTACCAAGAGACCCAGTACTTC
- TRBJ2-7 - TRBV6-6 CASSRGPQAYEQYF TGTGCCAGCAGTCGTGGACCGCAAGCCTACGAGCAGTACTTC
TRBD1 TRBJ2-3 few TRBV27 CASSFPGTGVPSTDTQYF TGTGCCAGCAGTTTTCCCGGGACAGGGGTTCCTAGCACAGATACGCAGTATTTT